Shown below are 30 T cell receptor beta chains from a single sample sequenced in a study of blood T cell repertoires in COVID-19. This table comes from immunoSEQ multiplex PCR, and its TCRdb copy is limited to in-frame clones, with some not included. Of 150,000 to 200,000 clones in the sample, over 75% were seen once. The sample consisted of peripheral blood. The receptors were sampled from a man between 65 and 80 years old with acute or convalescent COVID-19.

The V call is TRBV27, the J call TRBJ1-5; D gene uncertain. V was clipped by 9 bases and J by 7 bases, with 13 bases between them. This CDR3 is built from 12 residues. Germline CDR1 and CDR2: MNHEY and SMNVEV (reference sequence). CDR3 residues: CARVQCRQPQHF. CDR3 DNA: TGTGCCAGGGTACAGTGTAGGCAGCCCCAGCATTTT.

V usage is TRBV21-1 and J usage is TRBJ2-3; the table gives TRBD2 as D, unverified against the DNA. TRBV21-1 is annotated as a pseudogene. This CDR3 contains 15 residues. CDR3 nucleotide sequence: TGTGCCAGCAGCAAAGGGACTAGCTCCACAGATACGCAGTATTTT. Its protein is CASSKGTSSTDTQYF.

The chain recombines TRBV6-6 with TRBJ1-2; 9 positions match TRBD1. The V gene end was trimmed by 6 bases and the J gene end by 2 bases; junction bases not matched to a gene: 4. The CDR3 consists of 14 residues. Germline CDR1 is MNHNY and CDR2 is SVGAGI (reference sequence). CDR3 coding DNA: TGTGCCAGCAGAGAAGGGACAGGGAACTATGGCTACACCTTC. It translates to CASREGTGNYGYTF.

The gene calls are TRBV18 and TRBJ1-6; D unresolved. This CDR3 has 14 residues. V lost 9 bases, J lost 10 bases, and 19 bases lay in between. Germline CDR1 reads KGHSH; CDR2 reads LQKENI. The CDR3 DNA sequence: TGTGCCAGTTCCGCACGAGATGTAAGCTCACCCCTCCACTTT. Amino acids: CASSARDVSSPLHF.

This clone has ten or more counts. The V and J genes are TRBV5-6 and TRBJ1-1, with D uncertain. The germline V gene has CDR1 SGHDT and CDR2 YYEEEE. The CDR3 consists of 14 residues. The ends were cut back, 1 base at V and 0 bases at J, with 7 bases in the middle. The CDR3 DNA sequence: TGTGCCAGCAGCTTGACAGTGATGAACACTGAAGCTTTCTTT. It is translated as CASSLTVMNTEAFF. The variable domain in full, completed from reference TRBV5-6 and TRBJ1-1, reads DAGVTQSPTHLIKTRGQQVTLRCSPKSGHDTVSWYQQALGQGPQFIFQYYEEEERQRGNFPDRFSGHQFPNYSSELNVNALLLGDSALYLCASSLTVMNTEAFFGQGTRLTVV.

This chain uses TRBV5-1 with TRBJ1-2; unclear D gene. Germline lookup yields CDR1 SGHRS and CDR2 YFSETQ. This CDR3 comprises 14 residues. Trimming pared 5 bases from V and 5 bases from J, leaving 16 bases between. The CDR3 DNA reads TGCGCCAGCAGTTTGCGGGAGAAGGGATATGGCTACACCTTC. Encoded protein: CASSLREKGYGYTF.

V usage is TRBV10-3 and J usage is TRBJ1-2; D is ambiguous. Germline V gene sequence: CDR1 ENHRY, CDR2 SYGVKD. Trimming took off 5 bases at V and 0 bases at J, with 7 bases between the two ends. This CDR3 region has 13 residues. CDR3 bases: TGTGCCATCAGTAAAGACTCTAACTATGGCTACACCTTC. Amino acid sequence: CAISKDSNYGYTF.

The V and J genes are TRBV5-1 and TRBJ1-5; a weak D match, TRBD1 (5 bases). V was clipped by 4 bases and J by 7 bases, with 15 bases between them. The V gene's germline CDR1 is SGHRS and CDR2 YFSETQ. The CDR3 runs to 14 residues. CDR3 residues: CASSLQGNGQPQHF. As DNA, the CDR3 is TGCGCCAGCAGCCTTCAGGGAAACGGGCAGCCCCAGCATTTT.

The chain uses TRBV3-1 (or the pseudogene TRBV3-2) and TRBJ2-7; TRBD2 agrees at 8 bases. From germline, CDR1 is LGHDT and CDR2 YNNKEL (reference sequence). V dropped 4 bases and J dropped 3; count of bases not matched to a gene: 5. CDR3 length: 14 amino acids. CDR3 sequence reads: CASSPSGTSYEQYF. The CDR3 nucleotides are TGTGCCAGCAGCCCTTCCGGGACTAGCTACGAGCAGTACTTC.

In its sample, this clone was seen once. The chain carries TRBV2 and TRBJ2-3; D is ambiguous. CDR1 is SNHLY, CDR2 FYNNEI, per germline. The V end was cut by 5 bases, the J end by 0 bases, with 6 bases between. This CDR3 contains 13 residues. The CDR3, as DNA: TGTGCCAGCAGTCTCTATAGCACAGATACGCAGTATTTT. Translation gives CASSLYSTDTQYF.

The V gene is TRBV5-1, the J gene TRBJ2-3; 7 nucleotides line up with TRBD2. Germline V gene lookup returns CDR1 SGHRS and CDR2 YFSETQ. J was trimmed by 6 bases and V by 4 bases; bases with no gene match: 11. This CDR3 has 15 residues. The DNA of the CDR3 is TGCGCCAGCAGCGACCCTAGCGGATCGGGGGATACGCAGTATTTT. Encoded protein: CASSDPSGSGDTQYF.

This chain links TRBV18 with TRBJ2-1; 8 bases map to TRBD2. Per germline, CDR1 KGHSH and CDR2 LQKENI. The V gene end was trimmed by 6 bases and the J gene end by 8 bases; junction bases not matched to a gene: 12. The CDR3 has 15 residues. The DNA of the CDR3 is TGTGCCAGCTCCCCTAATGCGGGAGGCGGCGATGAGCAGTTCTTC. It specifies CASSPNAGGGDEQFF.

This clone was seen only a few times. This chain connects TRBV6-2 or TRBV6-3 to TRBJ2-6; D not certain. Trimming pared 2 bases from V and 0 bases from J, leaving 8 bases between. The CDR3 runs 16 residues. CDR1 is MNHEY, CDR2 SVGEGT, per germline. This chain's CDR3 is CASSYGGYSGANVLTF. The CDR3, as DNA: TGTGCCAGCAGTTACGGCGGATACTCTGGGGCCAACGTCCTGACTTTC.

The rearrangement uses TRBV5-4 and TRBJ2-3; 8 bases agree with TRBD1. The CDR3 is 16 amino acids. V shed 5 bases and J 2 bases; nucleotides not matched to a gene: 10. Germline V gene data show CDR1 as SGHNT and CDR2 as YYREEE (reference sequence). CDR3: CASSIVDRGYTDTQYF. The CDR3, as DNA: TGTGCCAGCAGTATAGTTGACAGGGGATACACAGATACGCAGTATTTT.

The chain combines TRBV30 with TRBJ2-1; 12 nucleotides agree with TRBD2. Germline trimming cut 2 bases from V and 8 bases from J; bases unmatched to any gene: 4. The CDR3 runs to 14 residues. In germline, CDR1 is GTSNPN, CDR2 SVGIG (reference sequence). The CDR3, as DNA: TGTGCCTGGAGTCCGGGACTAGCGGGTTATGAGCAGTTCTTC. Its translation: CAWSPGLAGYEQFF. The complete variable domain, with remaining parts taken from reference TRBV30 and TRBJ2-1, reads SQTIHQWPATLVQPVGSPLSLECTVEGTSNPNLYWYRQAAGRGLQLLFYSVGIGQISSEVPQNLSASRPQDRQFILSSKKLLLSDSGFYLCAWSPGLAGYEQFFGPGTRLTVL.

The chain has TRBV19 and TRBJ1-1; 10 bases fit TRBD1. CDR3 length: 16 residues. Trimming removed 8 bases from V and 2 bases from J; junction bases left unmatched: 11. CDR1 LNHDA and CDR2 SQIVND come from the germline V gene (reference sequence). The chain's CDR3 is CASSFRTGGTNTEAFF. The CDR3 DNA reads as TGTGCCAGTTCATTCCGGACAGGGGGAACAAACACTGAAGCTTTCTTT.

The chain employs TRBV28 and TRBJ1-2; D may be TRBD1 (6 bases). This CDR3 region has 13 residues. Germline V CDR1 and CDR2: MDHEN, SYDVKM. V was shortened by 3 bases and J by 2 bases, with 7 bases between the two germline ends. CDR3 coding DNA: TGTGCCAGCAGTTTTGGACAGAACTATGGCTACACCTTC. Its protein is CASSFGQNYGYTF.

V and J are TRBV29-1 and TRBJ1-1; possibly TRBD1 for D (6 bases). Germline CDR1 and CDR2: SQVTM and ANQGSEA. Trimming cost V 1 base and J 7 bases, with 13 bases left between them. The CDR3 covers 13 residues. CDR3 in amino acids: CSVEVHREGEAFF. The CDR3 DNA follows: TGCAGCGTTGAAGTCCACAGGGAAGGTGAAGCTTTCTTT.

V usage is TRBV6-2 or TRBV6-3 and J usage is TRBJ2-5; 7 bases map to TRBD2. CDR3 size: 14 residues. The V gene's germline CDR1 is MNHEY and CDR2 SVGEGT. The trim removed 5 bases at V and 7 bases at J, leaving 10 bases unmatched. This chain's CDR3 is CASSRSDWEGTQYF. The CDR3 DNA is TGTGCCAGCAGTAGGTCGGACTGGGAGGGGACCCAGTACTTC.

The V and J genes are TRBV24-1 and TRBJ2-5; unclear D gene. From germline, CDR1 is KGHDR and CDR2 SFDVKD. The V and J ends lost 9 bases and 8 bases respectively, with 15 bases between them. CDR3 size: 12 residues. The CDR3 nucleotides are TGTGCCACCTGGCGGATCAAGAGAACCCAGTACTTC. Amino acid sequence: CATWRIKRTQYF.

There are a few counts of this clone. V and J are TRBV18 and TRBJ1-6; 9 bases map to TRBD1. Trimming took 3 bases from V and 6 from J; bases not matched to a gene: 3. There are 15 residues in the CDR3. Per germline, CDR1 KGHSH and CDR2 LQKENI. This chain's CDR3 is CASSPLGQGNSPLHF. DNA of the CDR3: TGTGCCAGCTCACCGTTGGGACAGGGTAATTCACCCCTCCACTTT.

The chain couples TRBV6-5 to TRBJ1-3; D might be TRBD1 (6 bases). V was shortened by 5 bases and J by 5 bases, with 13 bases between the two germline ends. Germline V gene lookup returns CDR1 MNHEY and CDR2 SVGAGI. This CDR3 spans 14 amino acids. CDR3 nucleotide sequence: TGTGCCAGCAGTCGGACAGAGATTCGAAACACCATATATTTT. It encodes CASSRTEIRNTIYF.

V usage is TRBV5-6 and J usage is TRBJ2-2, with 9 nucleotides matching TRBD2. V lost 4 bases and J lost 0; bases outside the gene matches: 13. Germline lookup yields CDR1 SGHDT and CDR2 YYEEEE. This CDR3 contains 19 residues. The CDR3 is CASSDRLAEFPTNTGELFF. CDR3 nucleotide sequence: TGTGCCAGCAGCGATAGACTAGCGGAATTCCCGACGAACACCGGGGAGCTGTTTTTT.

This clone was picked up a small number of times. V and J are TRBV28 and TRBJ2-2; D possibly corresponds to TRBD2 (6 bases). The V gene lost 8 bases and the J gene lost 7 bases, with 14 bases spanning the gap. The CDR3 is 13 residues long. Germline V lookup: CDR1 MDHEN, CDR2 SYDVKM. CDR3 bases: TGTGCCAGCTTCCAGCGGGCGGGCGGGGAGCTGTTTTTT. Protein: CASFQRAGGELFF.

The chain recombines TRBV5-4 with TRBJ2-1; possibly TRBD1 for D (5 bases). Trimming took off 0 bases at V and 8 bases at J, with 12 bases between the two ends. This CDR3 is built from 14 residues. Germline V lookup: CDR1 SGHNT, CDR2 YYREEE (reference sequence). CDR3 in DNA: TGTGCCAGCAGCTTGGCAGGGTGGGTCTATGAGCAGTTCTTC. This translates into CASSLAGWVYEQFF.

The rearrangement links TRBV7-6 to TRBJ1-6, with 9 bases lining up with TRBD1. V lost 5 bases to trimming and J lost 13 bases; unmatched junction nucleotides: 6. Germline values: CDR1 SGHVS, CDR2 FNYEAQ. CDR3 size: 13 residues. The CDR3 here is CASSTWTGAPLHF. The CDR3 DNA sequence: TGTGCCAGCAGCACCTGGACAGGGGCCCCCCTCCACTTT.

The chain couples TRBV19 to TRBJ2-7; 8 nucleotides align to TRBD1. Germline CDR1 is LNHDA and CDR2 is SQIVND (reference sequence). V lost 5 bases, J lost 6 bases, and 6 bases stayed unmatched. The CDR3 runs to 13 residues. CDR3 bases: TGTGCCAGTAGTCCACGGACAGGGCCCGAGCAGTACTTC. It codes for CASSPRTGPEQYF. Using reference TRBV19 and TRBJ2-7 for the parts outside the CDR3, the full variable domain is DGGITQSPKYLFRKEGQNVTLSCEQNLNHDAMYWYRQDPGQGLRLIYYSQIVNDFQKGDIAEGYSVSREKKESFPLTVTSAQKNPTAFYLCASSPRTGPEQYFGPGTRLTVT.

The chain's CDR3 is CSVKRDTAYSPLHF. In DNA, the CDR3 is TGCAGCGTTAAGAGGGACACCGCGTACTCACCCCTCCACTTT. The rearrangement links TRBV29-1 to TRBJ1-6, with D maybe TRBD1 (6 bases). V lost 5 bases to trimming and J lost 10 bases, with 18 bases between them. CDR1 and CDR2 (germline): SQVTM, ANQGSEA. The CDR3 loop spans 14 amino acids. Variable domain in full (rest from reference TRBV29-1 and TRBJ1-6): SAVISQKPSRDICQRGTSLTIQCQVDSQVTMMFWYRQQPGQSLTLIATANQGSEATYESGFVIDKFPISRPNLTFSTLTVSNMSPEDSSIYLCSVKRDTAYSPLHFGNGTRLTVT.

This chain links TRBV25-1 with TRBJ2-2; no definite D call. The CDR3 runs 13 residues. The V gene's germline CDR1 is MGHDK and CDR2 SYGVNS. The V end was cut by 5 bases, the J end by 10 bases, with 14 bases between. CDR3 bases: TGTGCCAGCAGTTTTACATTAAAAGAGGAGCTGTTTTTT. This encodes CASSFTLKEELFF.

This clone was found a few times. The CDR3 sequence: CASSPLGPPDNQPQHF. The CDR3 nucleotides are TGCGCCAGCAGCCCCCTGGGGCCCCCAGACAATCAGCCCCAGCATTTT. This chain joins TRBV5-1 and TRBJ1-5; possibly TRBD1 for D (5 bases). From germline, CDR1 is SGHRS and CDR2 YFSETQ. Trimming stripped 4 bases from V and 3 bases from J, with 17 bases between. This CDR3 is 16 amino acids long. The whole variable domain, remainder taken from reference TRBV5-1 and TRBJ1-5, is KAGVTQTPRYLIKTRGQQVTLSCSPISGHRSVSWYQQTPGQGLQFLFEYFSETQRNKGNFPGRFSGRQFSNSRSEMNVSTLELGDSALYLCASSPLGPPDNQPQHFGDGTRLSIL.